This T cell receptor (beta chain) was retrieved from a study of cytomegalovirus exposure and HLA in healthy donors. Notes on the study in general: There were reportedly fewer N-insertions in an Asian-associated ancestry cluster than the approximately 640-donor mean, in a later analysis.

Use of 60 Vbeta and 13 Jbeta primers characterized the PCR. The data were produced by immunoSEQ multiplex PCR, yet TCRdb's version contains in-frame clones alone and is incomplete. Of over 150,000 clones listed, around 69% are singletons. As regards this clone: Antigen unknown.

Sequenced: PBMCs. The receptor's source is a man in his 60s in good health and CMV-seronegative.

The CDR3 bases are TGCAGCGTTGCTGCCGGGGGGTCCTATGGCTACACCTTC. This codes for CSVAAGGSYGYTF. The rearrangement uses TRBV29-1 and TRBJ1-2, with a possible D match to TRBD1 (5 bases). In germline, CDR1 is SQVTM, CDR2 ANQGSEA. The CDR3 covers 13 residues. With 4 bases removed from V and 4 bases from J, the gap between germline ends came to 13 bases. The whole variable domain, remainder taken from reference TRBV29-1 and TRBJ1-2, is SAVISQKPSRDICQRGTSLTIQCQVDSQVTMMFWYRQQPGQSLTLIATANQGSEATYESGFVIDKFPISRPNLTFSTLTVSNMSPEDSSIYLCSVAAGGSYGYTFGSGTRLTVV.